There are a few counts of the clone carrying this T cell receptor (beta chain). Its target is not known. This record comes from a study of cytomegalovirus exposure and HLA in healthy donors. Findings and caveats of the study: Cytomegalovirus association was assigned to about 150 TCR beta chains. The tendency of first-cohort TCR clusters to co-occur in the approximately 110 validation repertoires was the finding of a later analysis. As confirmed in vitro, a few CMV-associated chains were specific for CMV antigens.

Some clones are missing from TCRdb's copy, which holds only in-frame ones; the method was immunoSEQ multiplex PCR. This table has 200,000 or so clones, roughly 80% appearing once. Germline V CDR1 and CDR2: SGHDN, FVKESK. The CDR3 consists of 15 residues. Deletions cut 6 bases from V and 1 base from J, with 15 bases between. The clonotype was recovered from a man between 18 and 35 years old in good health and CMV-seropositive. The chain uses TRBV14 and TRBJ2-5, with D possibly being TRBD1 (6 bases). Sequencing was performed on PBMCs. The CDR3 loop reads CASRHTGRCQETQYF. The DNA for the CDR3 is TGTGCCAGCAGGCATACAGGGCGATGCCAAGAGACCCAGTACTTC.